This T cell receptor (beta chain) emerged from a study of siplizumab effects on memory and regulatory T cells. Overall study findings and caveats: Naive T cells were seemingly more diverse than memory cells, and major contributions to the alloresponse seemed to be made by them. Sequences below about 10^-5 frequency were poorly captured, limiting mapping of alloreactive clones. An assignable naive or memory phenotype was lacking in roughly 75-96% of proliferating CD4+ or CD8+ clones.

This CDR3 comprises 14 residues. The ends were cut back, 2 bases at V and 5 bases at J, with 12 bases in the middle. From germline, CDR1 is SGHRS and CDR2 YFSETQ. Notes on this clone: Its antigen is undetermined.

TCRdb keeps only in-frame clones here, not all; method: immunoSEQ multiplex PCR. The sample lists approximately 82,000 clones; roughly 87% were seen once. The clonotype was recovered from a human donor in good health. The sequenced sample consisted of Tregs sorted from blood. J is TRBJ2-3 and V is TRBV5-1; unclear D gene. CDR3 sequence (DNA): TGCGCCAGCAGCTTCGTGGGGTCGGGAGATACGCAGTATTTT. This encodes CASSFVGSGDTQYF.